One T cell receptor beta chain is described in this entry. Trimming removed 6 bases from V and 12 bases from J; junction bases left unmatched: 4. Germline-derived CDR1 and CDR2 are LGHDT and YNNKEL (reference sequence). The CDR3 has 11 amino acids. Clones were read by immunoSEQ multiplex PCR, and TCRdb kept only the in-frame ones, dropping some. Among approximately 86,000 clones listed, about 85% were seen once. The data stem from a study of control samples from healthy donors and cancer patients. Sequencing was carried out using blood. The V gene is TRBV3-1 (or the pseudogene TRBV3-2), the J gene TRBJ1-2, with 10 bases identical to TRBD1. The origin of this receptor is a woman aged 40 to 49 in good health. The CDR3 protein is CASSNGQGDTF. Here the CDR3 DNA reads TGTGCCAGCAGTAACGGACAGGGGGACACCTTC.